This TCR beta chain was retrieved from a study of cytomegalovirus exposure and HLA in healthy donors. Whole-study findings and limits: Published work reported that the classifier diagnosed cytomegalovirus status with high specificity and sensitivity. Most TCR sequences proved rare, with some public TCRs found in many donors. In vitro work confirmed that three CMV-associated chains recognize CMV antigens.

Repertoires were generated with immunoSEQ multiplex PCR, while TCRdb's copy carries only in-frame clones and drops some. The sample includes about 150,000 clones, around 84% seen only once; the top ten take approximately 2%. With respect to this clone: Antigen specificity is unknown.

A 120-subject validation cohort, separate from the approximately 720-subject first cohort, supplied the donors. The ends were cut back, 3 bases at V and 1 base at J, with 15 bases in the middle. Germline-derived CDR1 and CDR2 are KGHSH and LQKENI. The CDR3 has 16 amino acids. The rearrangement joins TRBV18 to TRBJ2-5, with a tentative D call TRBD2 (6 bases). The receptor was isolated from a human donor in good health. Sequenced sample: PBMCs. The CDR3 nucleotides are TGTGCCAGCTCACCGACCGGGAGCAGGACCCAAGAGACCCAGTACTTC. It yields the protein CASSPTGSRTQETQYF.